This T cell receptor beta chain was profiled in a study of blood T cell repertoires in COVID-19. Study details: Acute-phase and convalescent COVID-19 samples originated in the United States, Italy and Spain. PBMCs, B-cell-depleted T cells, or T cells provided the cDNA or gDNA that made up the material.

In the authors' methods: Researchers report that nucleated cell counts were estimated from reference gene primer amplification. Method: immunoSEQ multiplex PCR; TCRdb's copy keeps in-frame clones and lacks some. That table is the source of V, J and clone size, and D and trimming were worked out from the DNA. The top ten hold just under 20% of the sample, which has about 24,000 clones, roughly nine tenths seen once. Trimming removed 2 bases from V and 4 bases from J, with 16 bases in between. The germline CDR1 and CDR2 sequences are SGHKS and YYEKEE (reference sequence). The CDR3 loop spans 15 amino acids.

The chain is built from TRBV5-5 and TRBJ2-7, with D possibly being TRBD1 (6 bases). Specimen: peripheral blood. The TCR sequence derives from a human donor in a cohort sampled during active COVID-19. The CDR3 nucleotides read TGTGCCAGCAGCTTTGATACAGGGAGTTTGTACGAGCAGTACTTC. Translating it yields CASSFDTGSLYEQYF.